This T cell receptor (beta chain) stems from a study of OX40 agonist ivuxolimab in advanced cancers. TCRdb's table, derived via immunoSEQ multiplex PCR, lists solely in-frame clones and lacks some. The data contain about 70,000 clones, around nine tenths of them singletons. The CDR3 has 15 amino acids. Trimming removed 3 bases from V and 3 bases from J, with 14 bases in between. Looked up from germline, CDR1 is MNHEY and CDR2 is SMNVEV (reference sequence). This TCR derives from an adult with an advanced solid tumor such as melanoma, head and neck, liver or kidney cancer. This material consisted of CD4+ or CD8+ T cells sorted from blood, taken in a trial of the OX40 agonist ivuxolimab. The chain employs TRBV27 and TRBJ1-2; D might be TRBD1 (6 bases). The CDR3 region is CASSLGGGSYYGYTF. CDR3 coding DNA: TGTGCCAGCAGTTTGGGGGGGGGCAGCTACTATGGCTACACCTTC.